The clone carrying this T cell receptor beta chain was recorded a few times. Here immunoSEQ multiplex PCR was the method, and the copy in TCRdb shows in-frame clones only, minus some. The sample records under 80,000 clones, approximately 80% being singletons. This sample was included in a study of OX40 agonist ivuxolimab in advanced cancers. Germline CDR1 is SGDLS and CDR2 is YYNGEE. V was pared by 2 bases and J by 0 bases, with 18 bases between. CDR3 length: 18 residues. The source of this sequence is an adult with an advanced solid tumor such as melanoma, head and neck, liver or kidney cancer. The chain employs TRBV9 and TRBJ1-3; D unresolved. The sample here was CD4+ or CD8+ T cells sorted from blood, taken in a trial of the OX40 agonist ivuxolimab. CDR3 sequence (DNA): TGTGCCAGCAGCGTCCAGCCGCTTACAGCGAGCTCTGGAAACACCATATATTTT. Protein sequence: CASSVQPLTASSGNTIYF.